A selection of T cell receptor beta chains follows, all from one sample in a study of blood T cell repertoires in COVID-19. The data were produced by immunoSEQ multiplex PCR, yet TCRdb's version contains in-frame clones alone and is incomplete. The data contain roughly 120,000 clones, more than 70% of them singletons. The sequenced sample consisted of peripheral blood. Receptors were obtained from a woman of 80 years or more with COVID-19, enrolled during active disease. Each CDR3 is given with its conserved first and last residue. A D gene is named only where the DNA matches it firmly. A clone size is listed for some rows: how often the clone was seen (once, few, many), or a class if it is expanded.

v_gene: TRBV28
abundance: NA
j_gene: TRBJ1-5
d_gene: TRBD1
CDR3nt: TGTGCCAGCCGGACAGGGTGGAATCAGCCCCAGCATTTT
CDR3aa: CASRTGWNQPQHF

v_gene: TRBV10-3
abundance: NA
j_gene: TRBJ1-3
d_gene: NA
CDR3nt: TGTGCCATCAGGAAGTTCGAGGGTTTTGACGCTACCTCTGGAAACACCATATATTTT
CDR3aa: CAIRKFEGFDATSGNTIYF

v_gene: TRBV7-9
abundance: once
j_gene: TRBJ1-1
d_gene: NA
CDR3nt: TGTGCCAGCAGCTTAGACAGGGCCGAAGCTTTCTTT
CDR3aa: CASSLDRAEAFF

v_gene: TRBV28
abundance: medium-sized
j_gene: TRBJ1-5
d_gene: NA
CDR3nt: TGTGCCAGCAGTTTACATGTTAGCAATCAGCCCCAGCATTTT
CDR3aa: CASSLHVSNQPQHF

v_gene: TRBV5-1
abundance: NA
j_gene: TRBJ2-1
d_gene: TRBD2
CDR3nt: TGCGCCAGCAGCCCACCTAGCGGGAGTAATGAGCAGTTCTTC
CDR3aa: CASSPPSGSNEQFF

v_gene: TRBV19
abundance: NA
j_gene: TRBJ1-5
d_gene: NA
CDR3nt: TGTGCCAGTAACGCAAGCCCTCTGAATCAGCCCCAGCATTTT
CDR3aa: CASNASPLNQPQHF

v_gene: TRBV5-1
abundance: NA
j_gene: TRBJ2-3
d_gene: NA
CDR3nt: TGCGCCAGCAGTTCTTTTAGCGGCCCTCCAACAGATACGCAGTATTTT
CDR3aa: CASSSFSGPPTDTQYF

v_gene: TRBV27
abundance: NA
j_gene: TRBJ2-7
d_gene: TRBD2
CDR3nt: TGTGCCAGCAGTTTAGTAGCGGGAGGGCCCTACGAGCAGTACTTC
CDR3aa: CASSLVAGGPYEQYF

v_gene: TRBV5-1
abundance: NA
j_gene: TRBJ2-1
d_gene: TRBD1
CDR3nt: TGCGCCAGCAGCTTGTATACAGGGGCTAGCTCCTACAATGAGCAGTTCTTC
CDR3aa: CASSLYTGASSYNEQFF

v_gene: TRBV5-1
abundance: NA
j_gene: TRBJ1-4
d_gene: NA
CDR3nt: TGCGCCAGCAGCTTGGCACAGGGTGTAGAAAAACTGTTTTTT
CDR3aa: CASSLAQGVEKLFF

v_gene: TRBV6-6
abundance: NA
j_gene: TRBJ1-1
d_gene: NA
CDR3nt: TGTGCCAGCGTCCCGGGGGCAGGGAGGGAGGACACTGAAGCTTTCTTT
CDR3aa: CASVPGAGREDTEAFF

v_gene: TRBV5-1
abundance: NA
j_gene: TRBJ2-3
d_gene: NA
CDR3nt: TGCGCCAGCAGCGCGGGACAGAGCACAGATACGCAGTATTTT
CDR3aa: CASSAGQSTDTQYF

v_gene: TRBV12-3/TRBV12-4
abundance: NA
j_gene: TRBJ1-4
d_gene: NA
CDR3nt: TGTGCCAGCAGACGGGGTCAAAGGGAAAAACTGTTTTTT
CDR3aa: CASRRGQREKLFF

v_gene: TRBV2
abundance: NA
j_gene: TRBJ2-1
d_gene: TRBD1
CDR3nt: TGTGCCAGCGGGGGACAGGGAAACAATGAGCAGTTCTTC
CDR3aa: CASGGQGNNEQFF

v_gene: TRBV28
abundance: few
j_gene: TRBJ2-7
d_gene: TRBD2
CDR3nt: TGTGCCAGCAGTTGGAGAGGGAGGGACGTCCGGGACGAGCAGTACTTC
CDR3aa: CASSWRGRDVRDEQYF

v_gene: TRBV5-1
abundance: NA
j_gene: TRBJ2-1
d_gene: TRBD2
CDR3nt: TGCGCCAGCAGCTTGGTGGCTAGCGGTTCGAATGAGCAGTTCTTC
CDR3aa: CASSLVASGSNEQFF

v_gene: TRBV10-2
abundance: NA
j_gene: TRBJ2-7
d_gene: NA
CDR3nt: TGCGCCAGCAGTGGAACAGGGGAGCAGTACTTC
CDR3aa: CASSGTGEQYF

v_gene: TRBV6-5
abundance: NA
j_gene: TRBJ2-7
d_gene: NA
CDR3nt: TGTGCCAGCAGTTACTCTCCTCACGAGCAGTACTTC
CDR3aa: CASSYSPHEQYF

v_gene: TRBV28
abundance: NA
j_gene: TRBJ2-7
d_gene: TRBD2
CDR3nt: TGTGCCAGCAGTCTACTAGCGGACGCCTACGAGCAGTACTTC
CDR3aa: CASSLLADAYEQYF

v_gene: TRBV5-1
abundance: NA
j_gene: TRBJ2-1
d_gene: TRBD1
CDR3nt: TGCGCCAGCAGCTTGCAGCCAGGGGGCAGTGAGCAGTTCTTC
CDR3aa: CASSLQPGGSEQFF

v_gene: TRBV2
abundance: NA
j_gene: TRBJ1-5
d_gene: NA
CDR3nt: TGTGCCAGCAGCGAGTCGAGCCAGCCCCAGCATTTT
CDR3aa: CASSESSQPQHF

v_gene: TRBV5-6
abundance: NA
j_gene: TRBJ2-5
d_gene: NA
CDR3nt: TGTGCCAGCAGCTCCCGGACTGGACAAGAGACCCAGTACTTC
CDR3aa: CASSSRTGQETQYF

v_gene: TRBV12-3/TRBV12-4
abundance: NA
j_gene: TRBJ1-1
d_gene: TRBD1
CDR3nt: TGTGCCAGCGCTCAGGGGGGGAACACTGAAGCTTTCTTT
CDR3aa: CASAQGGNTEAFF

v_gene: TRBV28
abundance: NA
j_gene: TRBJ2-3
d_gene: NA
CDR3nt: TGTGCCAGCACCCCTCCTTCACGAGCTTCCTCGGGCACAGATACGCAGTATTTT
CDR3aa: CASTPPSRASSGTDTQYF

v_gene: TRBV5-4
abundance: NA
j_gene: TRBJ1-2
d_gene: TRBD1
CDR3nt: TGTGCCAGCAGCTTCAGCCCAAAGGACAGGTCTCTTGGCTACACCTTC
CDR3aa: CASSFSPKDRSLGYTF

v_gene: TRBV28
abundance: few
j_gene: TRBJ1-6
d_gene: TRBD1
CDR3nt: TGTGCCAGCAGTCTCACAGGGGCAACCTATAATTCACCCCTCCACTTT
CDR3aa: CASSLTGATYNSPLHF

v_gene: TRBV27
abundance: NA
j_gene: TRBJ2-7
d_gene: TRBD2
CDR3nt: TGTGCCAGCAGAGGACTAGTCTCCTACGAGCAGTACTTC
CDR3aa: CASRGLVSYEQYF

v_gene: TRBV6-6
abundance: NA
j_gene: TRBJ2-7
d_gene: NA
CDR3nt: TGTGCCAGCAGTTACATGCAGGGAACCTACGAGCAGTACTTC
CDR3aa: CASSYMQGTYEQYF

v_gene: TRBV28
abundance: NA
j_gene: TRBJ1-3
d_gene: TRBD1
CDR3nt: TGTGCCAGCAGACCTCGGGACAGAAATAGTGGAAACACCATATATTTT
CDR3aa: CASRPRDRNSGNTIYF

v_gene: TRBV12-3/TRBV12-4
abundance: NA
j_gene: TRBJ1-5
d_gene: NA
CDR3nt: TGTGCCAGCAGTTCCCGAGAGGGTCAGCCCCAGCATTTT
CDR3aa: CASSSREGQPQHF

v_gene: TRBV4-3
abundance: NA
j_gene: TRBJ1-3
d_gene: TRBD1
CDR3nt: TGCGCCAGCAGCCAAGGGACAGGGACTGGAAACACCATATATTTT
CDR3aa: CASSQGTGTGNTIYF

v_gene: TRBV29-1
abundance: NA
j_gene: TRBJ1-2
d_gene: TRBD1
CDR3nt: TGCAGCGTTGAACCCAAAGGGACAGGGTCGACTGGCTACACCTTC
CDR3aa: CSVEPKGTGSTGYTF

v_gene: TRBV5-6
abundance: NA
j_gene: TRBJ2-5
d_gene: TRBD1
CDR3nt: TGTGCCAGCAGCTTGGGGGGACAGGGAGTAGAGACCCAGTACTTC
CDR3aa: CASSLGGQGVETQYF

v_gene: TRBV10-3
abundance: NA
j_gene: TRBJ2-3
d_gene: TRBD2
CDR3nt: TGTGCCATCAGTGACGGGGGGGCGAGCACAGATACGCAGTATTTT
CDR3aa: CAISDGGASTDTQYF

v_gene: TRBV9
abundance: NA
j_gene: TRBJ2-3
d_gene: TRBD2
CDR3nt: TGTGCCAGCAGCGTAGGGACTAGCGAGAAGGATACGCAGTATTTT
CDR3aa: CASSVGTSEKDTQYF

v_gene: TRBV24-1
abundance: NA
j_gene: TRBJ1-2
d_gene: NA
CDR3nt: TGTGCCACCAGTGATTCGGCCAGTACTATTGGCTACACCTTC
CDR3aa: CATSDSASTIGYTF

v_gene: TRBV28
abundance: NA
j_gene: TRBJ2-3
d_gene: TRBD1
CDR3nt: TGTGCCAGCAGTTATTCACAGGGGGCGACAGATACGCAGTATTTT
CDR3aa: CASSYSQGATDTQYF

v_gene: TRBV20-1
abundance: NA
j_gene: TRBJ2-7
d_gene: TRBD1
CDR3nt: TGCAGTGCTGGGGACAGATACGAGCAGTACTTC
CDR3aa: CSAGDRYEQYF

v_gene: TRBV9
abundance: once
j_gene: TRBJ2-1
d_gene: NA
CDR3nt: TGTGCCAGCAGCGTAGTCTCGGGAGCGGTGGATGAGCAGTTCTTC
CDR3aa: CASSVVSGAVDEQFF

v_gene: TRBV25-1
abundance: NA
j_gene: TRBJ2-5
d_gene: NA
CDR3nt: TGTGCCAGCAGTGAATTTCCCGAGTCAGAGACCCAGTACTTC
CDR3aa: CASSEFPESETQYF

v_gene: TRBV19
abundance: NA
j_gene: TRBJ2-5
d_gene: TRBD1
CDR3nt: TGTGCCAGTAGTATAGGGGGGACAGGGGGCTTGGAGACCCAGTACTTC
CDR3aa: CASSIGGTGGLETQYF

v_gene: TRBV4-1
abundance: NA
j_gene: TRBJ2-7
d_gene: NA
CDR3nt: TGCGCCAGCAGCCAAGTTTCAGCGGTCCTCGGCGAGCAGTACTTC
CDR3aa: CASSQVSAVLGEQYF

v_gene: TRBV19
abundance: NA
j_gene: TRBJ2-7
d_gene: TRBD2
CDR3nt: TGTGCCAGCGCTGATGGTAGCGGGAGGTACGAGCAGTACTTC
CDR3aa: CASADGSGRYEQYF

v_gene: TRBV5-1
abundance: few
j_gene: TRBJ2-3
d_gene: TRBD2
CDR3nt: TGCGCCAGCAGCTCGACGGCGGGAGAAGATACGCAGTATTTT
CDR3aa: CASSSTAGEDTQYF

v_gene: TRBV15
abundance: NA
j_gene: TRBJ2-7
d_gene: NA
CDR3nt: TGTGCCACCAGCAGAGATTTAATTGCCGGCTACGAGCAGTACTTC
CDR3aa: CATSRDLIAGYEQYF

v_gene: TRBV28
abundance: NA
j_gene: TRBJ1-5
d_gene: TRBD1
CDR3nt: TGTGCCAGCCGGACAGGGAGTGGGAAGCCCCAGCATTTT
CDR3aa: CASRTGSGKPQHF

v_gene: TRBV18
abundance: NA
j_gene: TRBJ1-5
d_gene: TRBD1
CDR3nt: TGTGCCAGCTCGCTCTCGACAGGGAGGAGCAATCAGCCCCAGCATTTT
CDR3aa: CASSLSTGRSNQPQHF

v_gene: TRBV7-9
abundance: NA
j_gene: TRBJ1-4
d_gene: NA
CDR3nt: TGTGCCAGCAGCCAACAGTCTGCTAATGAAAAACTGTTTTTT
CDR3aa: CASSQQSANEKLFF

v_gene: TRBV7-8
abundance: NA
j_gene: TRBJ1-2
d_gene: TRBD1
CDR3nt: TGTGCCAGCAGCCCGAAGAGTTCCGGGACAGGGAATGGCTACACCTTC
CDR3aa: CASSPKSSGTGNGYTF

v_gene: TRBV5-5
abundance: NA
j_gene: TRBJ2-7
d_gene: TRBD1
CDR3nt: TGTGCCAGCAGCTTGGCCCCCGGACAGGGGGCCTACGAGCAGTACTTC
CDR3aa: CASSLAPGQGAYEQYF

v_gene: TRBV6-5
abundance: NA
j_gene: TRBJ2-7
d_gene: TRBD1
CDR3nt: TGTGCCAGCAGTTACACCCCCGGGACAGGGGGCGAGCAGTACTTC
CDR3aa: CASSYTPGTGGEQYF